This entry is about one T cell receptor beta chain. The source of the sample is a study of T cell changes during pregnancy in multiple sclerosis. Measured with immunoSEQ multiplex PCR; TCRdb has only the in-frame clones, and not every one. This sample yields 78,000 or so clones, of which about 90% are seen a single time; over 1.1% belongs to the top ten. Trimming removed 7 bases from V and 1 base from J; junction bases left unmatched: 3. Per germline, CDR1 LNHDA and CDR2 SQIVND (reference sequence). This CDR3 is 14 amino acids long. This chain joins TRBV19 and TRBJ1-1; 10 bases match TRBD1. This clonotype was obtained from a female donor with multiple sclerosis, enrolled in a pregnancy study. Sequences were derived from peripheral blood, sampled before pregnancy. CDR3 nucleotide sequence: TGTGCCAGTAAGGGACAGGGGAAGAACACTGAAGCTTTCTTT. It codes for CASKGQGKNTEAFF.